Presented here are 18 T cell receptor beta chains from one specimen sequenced in a study of blood T cell repertoires in COVID-19. Profiled with immunoSEQ multiplex PCR; TCRdb holds only in-frame clones, not every one. The sample lists 310,000 or so clones; roughly 87% were seen once. The specimen sequenced was PBMCs or T cells enriched from blood (not recorded which). The source is a middle-aged woman who had recovered from COVID-19.

This clone is a singleton in its sample. The chain links TRBV18 to TRBJ1-5; tentatively, D is TRBD1 (5 bases). The CDR3 is 15 residues long. Trimming stripped 1 base from V and 7 bases from J, with 14 bases between. In germline, CDR1 is KGHSH, CDR2 LQKENI. CDR3 DNA sequence: TGTGCCAGCTCACCACAATGGGGCGCAGGGCAGCCCCAGCATTTT. Encoded protein: CASSPQWGAGQPQHF.

V gene TRBV2 combines with J gene TRBJ2-1; the match to TRBD2 covers 16 bases. Germline V lookup: CDR1 SNHLY, CDR2 FYNNEI. This CDR3 contains 13 residues. V was clipped by 7 bases and J by 15 bases; unmatched bases: 6. This CDR3 is CASTGLAGGPGFF. CDR3 sequence (DNA): TGTGCCAGCACGGGACTAGCGGGAGGGCCGGGGTTCTTC. Using reference TRBV2 and TRBJ2-1 for the parts outside the CDR3, the full variable domain is EPEVTQTPSHQVTQMGQEVILRCVPISNHLYFYWYRQILGQKVEFLVSFYNNEISEKSEIFDDQFSVERPDGSNFTLKIRSTKLEDSAMYFCASTGLAGGPGFFGPGTRLTVL.

The chain carries TRBV5-4 and TRBJ2-1; TRBD2 might be the D (6 bases). V was shortened by 3 bases and J by 7 bases, with 17 bases between the two germline ends. The CDR3 runs 15 residues. Germline lookup yields CDR1 SGHNT and CDR2 YYREEE (reference sequence). CDR3 loop: CASSSLVGGLNEQFF. The CDR3 coding sequence is TGTGCCAGCAGCTCTCTGGTTGGGGGACTTAATGAGCAGTTCTTC.

This chain connects TRBV5-6 to TRBJ2-7, with TRBD1 matching 7 bases. CDR1 and CDR2 (germline): SGHDT, YYEEEE. This CDR3 region has 14 residues. Germline trimming cut 3 bases from V and 2 bases from J; bases unmatched to any gene: 5. The CDR3 spells CASSSRTGTYEQYF. DNA of the CDR3: TGTGCCAGCAGCTCCCGGACAGGTACCTACGAGCAGTACTTC.

This chain joins TRBV12-3 or TRBV12-4 and TRBJ2-3, with D possibly being TRBD2 (5 bases). CDR3 length equals 13 residues. Trimming took off 6 bases at V and 2 bases at J, with 9 bases between the two ends. CDR3 sequence: CASRVRDTDTQYF. In nucleotides, the CDR3 is TGTGCCAGCAGAGTACGGGACACAGATACGCAGTATTTT.

The V and J genes are TRBV4-3 and TRBJ1-6; TRBD1 might be the D (5 bases). This CDR3 has 15 residues. The V end lost 0 bases, the J end lost 8 bases, and 11 bases lay between the germline ends. Germline V gene lookup returns CDR1 LGHNA and CDR2 YSLEER. CDR3 nucleotide sequence: TGCGCCAGCAGCCAAGACAGGGTAACCTATTCACCCCTCCACTTT. Translated: CASSQDRVTYSPLHF.

The rearrangement links TRBV7-2 to TRBJ2-5, with D possibly being TRBD2 (5 bases). The CDR3 has 13 amino acids. Looked up from germline, CDR1 is SGHTA and CDR2 is FQGNSA. Trimming pared 5 bases from V and 8 bases from J, leaving 15 bases between. This CDR3 reads CASSPGPPGTQYF. The CDR3 nucleotides read TGTGCCAGCAGCCCCGGACCCCCGGGAACCCAGTACTTC.

CDR3 protein: CAISESASSTGELFF. The CDR3 nucleotides read TGTGCCATCAGTGAGTCGGCTAGTAGCACCGGGGAGCTGTTTTTT. V usage is TRBV10-3 and J usage is TRBJ2-2; no definite D call. Germline loops: CDR1 ENHRY, CDR2 SYGVKD. V was shortened by 0 bases and J by 4 bases, with 9 bases between the two germline ends. There are 15 residues in the CDR3.

The V gene is TRBV18, the J gene TRBJ1-4, with D uncertain. CDR3 size: 16 residues. CDR1 is KGHSH, CDR2 LQKENI, per germline. V was cut by 4 bases and J by 3 bases, with 15 bases left in between. Here the CDR3 reads CASSLPGRRANEKLFF. The CDR3 DNA reads TGTGCCAGCTCACTACCGGGGAGAAGGGCTAATGAAAAACTGTTTTTT.

The gene calls are TRBV10-1 and TRBJ2-1; 8 positions agree with TRBD2. The germline gives CDR1 WNHNN, CDR2 SYGVQD (reference sequence). This CDR3 has 13 residues. V dropped 10 bases and J dropped 6; count of bases not matched to a gene: 8. For the CDR3, the DNA is TGCGCCACCCAAAGCGGGGGAGGCAATGAGCAGTTCTTC. This sequence encodes CATQSGGGNEQFF.

The V and J genes are TRBV30 and TRBJ2-1; no reliable D call. V was shortened by 2 bases and J by 1 base, with 9 bases between the two germline ends. The CDR3 extends over 14 amino acids. CDR1 is GTSNPN and CDR2 is SVGIG in the germline V gene (reference sequence). The CDR3 nucleotides read TGTGCCTGGAGTAGGCTAGTTTCCTACAATGAGCAGTTCTTC. This sequence encodes CAWSRLVSYNEQFF. The full variable domain, its missing parts supplied by reference TRBV30 and TRBJ2-1, is SQTIHQWPATLVQPVGSPLSLECTVEGTSNPNLYWYRQAAGRGLQLLFYSVGIGQISSEVPQNLSASRPQDRQFILSSKKLLLSDSGFYLCAWSRLVSYNEQFFGPGTRLTVL.

The rearrangement links TRBV4-1 to TRBJ2-3; TRBD2 agrees at 11 bases. The germline gives CDR1 MGHRA, CDR2 YSYEKL. With 4 bases clipped from V and 5 bases from J, the junction kept 11 bases outside the gene matches. The CDR3 totals 17 residues. CDR3 sequence (DNA): TGCGCCAGCAGCCCCGTACTAGCGGGAGTAGAGAGAGATACGCAGTATTTT. Translating it yields CASSPVLAGVERDTQYF.

This sequence joins TRBV6-6 and TRBJ2-1, with TRBD2 matching 8 bases. V trimming: 5 bases; J trimming: 4 bases; junction bases outside the gene matches: 7. Germline V gives CDR1 MNHNY, CDR2 SVGAGI (reference sequence). The CDR3 contains 15 residues. The CDR3 loop reads CASSPGLESYNEQFF. CDR3 nucleotides: TGTGCCAGCAGTCCGGGACTAGAATCTTACAATGAGCAGTTCTTC.

The rearrangement links TRBV7-9 to TRBJ1-1; D is perhaps TRBD1 (5 bases). The germline CDR1 and CDR2 sequences are SEHNR and FQNEAQ (reference sequence). The CDR3 runs to 14 residues. V was pared by 6 bases and J by 5 bases, with 16 bases between. CDR3 coding DNA: TGTGCCAGCAGGGGGGAGGGTGGAGGGACTGAAGCTTTCTTT. Translated: CASRGEGGGTEAFF.

The chain links TRBV7-9 to TRBJ2-4; a possible D gene is TRBD1 (6 bases). V lost 1 base and J 9 bases, leaving 16 bases between the germline ends. The CDR3 covers 15 residues. CDR1 is SEHNR, CDR2 FQNEAQ, per germline (reference sequence). This CDR3 reads CASSLERAGVGIQYF. CDR3 sequence (DNA): TGTGCCAGCAGCTTAGAGAGGGCAGGGGTCGGCATTCAGTACTTC.

The CDR3 sequence: CASSDSGTGNTIYF. The CDR3 coding sequence is TGTGCCAGCAGTGACTCAGGGACTGGAAACACCATATATTTT. The chain is built from TRBV2 and TRBJ1-3; D possibly corresponds to TRBD1 (5 bases). In germline, CDR1 is SNHLY, CDR2 FYNNEI. The CDR3 is 14 amino acids. Trimming took 3 bases from V and 2 from J, leaving 8 bases between them. Combining the CDR3 with reference TRBV2 and TRBJ1-3 gives the whole variable domain EPEVTQTPSHQVTQMGQEVILRCVPISNHLYFYWYRQILGQKVEFLVSFYNNEISEKSEIFDDQFSVERPDGSNFTLKIRSTKLEDSAMYFCASSDSGTGNTIYFGEGSWLTVV.

This rearrangement joins TRBV5-4 to TRBJ2-2, with D possibly being TRBD2 (6 bases). The CDR3 is 16 residues long. Germline values: CDR1 SGHNT, CDR2 YYREEE (reference sequence). The V gene lost 0 bases and the J gene lost 5 bases, with 14 bases spanning the gap. CDR3 residues: CASSLGSGLRTGELFF. The CDR3 DNA sequence: TGTGCCAGCAGCTTGGGGAGCGGGTTAAGGACCGGGGAGCTGTTTTTT.

The genes are TRBV28 and TRBJ1-2, with a weak D call TRBD1 (5 bases). This CDR3 spans 13 amino acids. V lost 7 bases and J 4 bases, leaving 13 bases between the germline ends. Germline V CDR1 and CDR2: MDHEN, SYDVKM. The CDR3 region has the DNA TGTGCCAGCACCCGCGTAGGGGCCTATGGCTACACCTTC. Protein product: CASTRVGAYGYTF.